These 12 T cell receptor beta chains came from one sample sequenced in a study of OX40 agonist ivuxolimab in advanced cancers. Clones were read by immunoSEQ multiplex PCR, and TCRdb kept only the in-frame ones, dropping some. The table has over 85,000 clones, around 85% seen once. This sample comprised CD4+ or CD8+ T cells sorted from blood, obtained in a trial of the OX40 agonist ivuxolimab. Every receptor here comes from an adult with an advanced solid tumor such as melanoma, head and neck, liver or kidney cancer.

The V and J genes are TRBV10-3 and TRBJ1-1; 8 bases fit TRBD1. The J segment lost 4 bases and the V segment lost 4 bases, leaving 2 bases of the junction unmatched. This CDR3 region has 13 residues. CDR1 is ENHRY and CDR2 is SYGVKD in the germline V gene. The CDR3 spells CAISGTGPTEAFF. CDR3 DNA sequence: TGTGCCATCAGTGGGACAGGGCCCACTGAAGCTTTCTTT.

The chain is built from TRBV27 and TRBJ2-7; weak D call: TRBD2 (6 bases). The CDR3 spans 13 residues. Germline-derived CDR1 and CDR2 are MNHEY and SMNVEV (reference sequence). V lost 0 bases and J 6 bases, leaving 9 bases between the germline ends. As DNA, the CDR3 is TGTGCCAGCAGTTTATCAAGGGGAGGCGAGCAGTACTTC. Amino acids: CASSLSRGGEQYF.

The chain has TRBV18 and TRBJ2-1; TRBD2 agrees at 11 bases. Trimming cost V 0 bases and J 7 bases; bases outside gene matches: 11. The CDR3 is made up of 18 amino acids. Germline CDR1 reads KGHSH; CDR2 reads LQKENI. The CDR3 coding sequence is TGTGCCAGCTCACCACCTTCTGGTAGCGGGAGGGCCGTGAATGAGCAGTTCTTC. This encodes CASSPPSGSGRAVNEQFF.

This clone was found once. The chain links TRBV7-9 to TRBJ2-7; perhaps D is TRBD1 or TRBD2 (5 bases each). This CDR3 region has 18 residues. The V gene's germline CDR1 is SEHNR and CDR2 FQNEAQ (reference sequence). V was pared by 1 base and J by 0 bases, with 19 bases between. CDR3 sequence (DNA): TGTGCCAGCAGCTTAGGTGTGACTAAGACAGCCGGCTCCTACGAGCAGTACTTC. This codes for CASSLGVTKTAGSYEQYF.

V is TRBV7-9 and J is TRBJ2-5; 12 bases fit TRBD2. Per germline, CDR1 SEHNR and CDR2 FQNEAQ (reference sequence). The J segment lost 2 bases and the V segment lost 5 bases, leaving 12 bases of the junction unmatched. The CDR3 loop spans 18 amino acids. In DNA, the CDR3 is TGTGCCAGCAGCACAAGCCGCGGACTAGCGGGGATACAAGAGACCCAGTACTTC. This sequence encodes CASSTSRGLAGIQETQYF.

The chain links TRBV5-1 to TRBJ2-5; tentatively, D is TRBD1 (7 bases). V dropped 4 bases and J dropped 7 bases, with 29 bases sitting between them. The CDR3 is made up of 18 amino acids. Germline assignment: CDR1 SGHRS and CDR2 YFSETQ. This chain's CDR3 is CASSIEGAMGLRHGTQYF. The CDR3 DNA follows: TGCGCCAGCAGCATTGAGGGGGCAATGGGACTCCGCCACGGGACCCAGTACTTC.

The chain combines TRBV4-1 with TRBJ1-2; D not certain. Germline-derived CDR1 and CDR2 are MGHRA and YSYEKL. There are 14 residues in the CDR3. V lost 4 bases and J lost 4, with 13 bases in between. CDR3 region: CASSLSKDGYGYTF. In DNA form, the CDR3 reads TGCGCCAGCAGCCTCTCGAAGGACGGCTATGGCTACACCTTC.

The chain is built from TRBV5-1 and TRBJ1-4, with D tentatively TRBD1 (5 bases). Germline lookup yields CDR1 SGHRS and CDR2 YFSETQ. The CDR3 length is 17 residues. The ends were cut back, 0 bases at V and 0 bases at J, with 12 bases in the middle. The DNA of the CDR3 is TGCGCCAGCAGCTTGGAGGGACGCCGTGCAACTAATGAAAAACTGTTTTTT. As protein: CASSLEGRRATNEKLFF.

The chain uses TRBV2 and TRBJ2-1; TRBD2 matches at 7 bases. The junction had 8 bases not matched to a gene; V was cut back by 6 bases and J by 9 bases. CDR1 and CDR2 from the germline V gene are SNHLY and FYNNEI. The CDR3 is 13 amino acids. The CDR3 DNA is TGTGCCAGCAGCGTTGGGGGGGTCGGTGAGCAGTTCTTC. This translates into CASSVGGVGEQFF.

V usage is TRBV18 and J usage is TRBJ2-2; 7 bases fit TRBD1. The length of the CDR3 is 15 residues. Germline lookup yields CDR1 KGHSH and CDR2 LQKENI. The V and J ends lost 0 bases and 3 bases, in that order; junction bases with no gene match: 1. CDR3 in amino acids: CASSPPTGYTGELFF. The CDR3 DNA is TGTGCCAGCTCACCACCGACAGGGTACACCGGGGAGCTGTTTTTT.

V is TRBV19 and J is TRBJ1-1; tentative D call: TRBD1 (5 bases). The CDR3 has 14 amino acids. CDR1 is LNHDA and CDR2 is SQIVND in the germline V gene (reference sequence). V lost 5 bases and J 1 base, leaving 11 bases between the germline ends. The chain's CDR3 is CASSSRDGNTEAFF. The CDR3 coding sequence is TGTGCCAGTAGTTCCCGGGACGGGAACACTGAAGCTTTCTTT.

The J gene is TRBJ2-3, the V gene TRBV4-3; 7 nucleotides line up with TRBD2. The ends lost 0 bases at V and 8 bases at J; junction bases unmatched: 14. The CDR3 is 17 amino acids. CDR1 is LGHNA, CDR2 YSLEER, per germline. CDR3 sequence (DNA): TGCGCCAGCAGCCAAGAAGGATTATTAAGCGGGGCCCGTACGCAGTATTTT. This encodes CASSQEGLLSGARTQYF.